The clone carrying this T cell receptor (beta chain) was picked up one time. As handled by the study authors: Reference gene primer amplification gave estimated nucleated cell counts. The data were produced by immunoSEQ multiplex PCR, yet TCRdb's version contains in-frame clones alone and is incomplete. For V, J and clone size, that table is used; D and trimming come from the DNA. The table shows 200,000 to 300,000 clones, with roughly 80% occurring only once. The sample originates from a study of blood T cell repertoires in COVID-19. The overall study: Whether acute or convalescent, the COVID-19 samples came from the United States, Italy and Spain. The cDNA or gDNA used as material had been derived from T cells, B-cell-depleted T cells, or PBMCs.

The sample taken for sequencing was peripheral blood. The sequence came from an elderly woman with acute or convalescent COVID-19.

CDR3 sequence reads: CATSPRAVGNTIYF. The CDR3 DNA is TGTGCCACCTCCCCCAGGGCAGTTGGAAACACCATATATTTT. The rearrangement uses TRBV6-6 and TRBJ1-3; possibly TRBD1 for D (5 bases). V was trimmed by 10 bases and J by 3 bases, leaving 16 bases between them. Germline CDR1 MNHNY, CDR2 SVGAGI (reference sequence). The CDR3 is 14 residues long.